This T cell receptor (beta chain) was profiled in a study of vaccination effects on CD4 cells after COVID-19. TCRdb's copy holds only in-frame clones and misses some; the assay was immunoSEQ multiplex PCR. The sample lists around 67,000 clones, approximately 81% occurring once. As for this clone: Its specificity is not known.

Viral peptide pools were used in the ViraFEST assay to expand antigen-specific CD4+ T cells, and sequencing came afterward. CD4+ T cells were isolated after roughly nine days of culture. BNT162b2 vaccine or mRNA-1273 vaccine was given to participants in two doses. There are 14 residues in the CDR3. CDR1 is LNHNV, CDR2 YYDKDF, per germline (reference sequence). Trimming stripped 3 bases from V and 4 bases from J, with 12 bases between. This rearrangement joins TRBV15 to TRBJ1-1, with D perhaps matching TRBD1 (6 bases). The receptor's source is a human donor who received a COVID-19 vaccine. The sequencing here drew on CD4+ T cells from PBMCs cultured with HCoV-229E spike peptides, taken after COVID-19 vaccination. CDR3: CATSSYRVATEAFF. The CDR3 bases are TGTGCCACCAGCAGCTACAGGGTGGCCACTGAAGCTTTCTTT.